These 32 T cell receptor beta chains were sequenced from one sample in a study of T cells of healthy individuals. TCRdb fed the 5' RACE reads into MiXCR, producing one record per CDR3 protein. The sample yields 60,000 to 75,000 distinct CDR3 sequences, 15% to 20% seen once. Source of these receptors: a human donor in good health.

This chain uses TRBV12-3 or TRBV12-4 with TRBJ2-1; D is ambiguous. The ends were cut back, 5 bases at V and 2 bases at J, with 4 bases in the middle. The CDR3 spans 12 residues. The CDR3 DNA sequence: TGTGCCAGCAGTCCCACCTACAATGAGCAGTTCTTC. Protein sequence: CASSPTYNEQFF.

The chain employs TRBV11-2 and TRBJ2-3, with D maybe TRBD2 (6 bases). The CDR3 contains 14 residues. Trimming pared 8 bases from V and 5 bases from J, leaving 17 bases between. Germline V gives CDR1 SGHAT, CDR2 FQNNGV. CDR3 nucleotide sequence: TGTGCCAGCTCCCGGGACTTGGGCGGAGATACGCAGTATTTT. Protein product: CASSRDLGGDTQYF.

The sample holds many counts of this clonotype. The DNA of the CDR3 is TGCGCCAGCAGCCTCACGGACAGGGGTACGCAGTATTTT. Protein product: CASSLTDRGTQYF. The chain recombines TRBV4-3 with TRBJ2-3; TRBD1 aligns across 9 bases. J was trimmed by 8 bases and V by 4 bases; bases with no gene match: 4. This CDR3 region has 13 residues. Germline V lookup: CDR1 LGHNA, CDR2 YSLEER.

The table lists this clonotype with many counts. The J gene is TRBJ2-3, the V gene TRBV5-6, with D hard to call. Looked up from germline, CDR1 is SGHDT and CDR2 is YYEEEE. The CDR3 is 12 residues long. V was trimmed by 0 bases and J by 4 bases, leaving 3 bases between them. As DNA, the CDR3 is TGTGCCAGCAGCTTGGTTCCAGATACGCAGTATTTT. This translates into CASSLVPDTQYF. Complete variable domain (other parts from reference TRBV5-6 and TRBJ2-3): DAGVTQSPTHLIKTRGQQVTLRCSPKSGHDTVSWYQQALGQGPQFIFQYYEEEERQRGNFPDRFSGHQFPNYSSELNVNALLLGDSALYLCASSLVPDTQYFGPGTRLTVL.

This clonotype was seen ten or more times. V and J are TRBV24-1 and TRBJ2-3, with 7 bases identical to TRBD1. The CDR3 contains 16 residues. V shed 4 bases, J shed 0 bases, and the junction held 6 bases outside the gene matches. The germline gives CDR1 KGHDR, CDR2 SFDVKD. CDR3 sequence (DNA): TGTGCCACCAGTGACCGGGACAGCCCTAGCACAGATACGCAGTATTTT. This codes for CATSDRDSPSTDTQYF.

This clonotype showed up just a few times. This chain links TRBV2 with TRBJ2-7, with TRBD2 identical over 8 bases. V was clipped by 6 bases and J by 5 bases; unmatched bases: 3. CDR1 and CDR2 (germline): SNHLY, FYNNEI. The CDR3 is 12 residues long. The CDR3 nucleotides read TGTGCCAGCAGGAGCGGGAGCCACGAGCAGTACTTC. This translates into CASRSGSHEQYF.

In this sample, this clonotype turned up a few times. This chain uses TRBV7-2 with TRBJ1-2; no firm D call. The CDR3 has 12 residues. Trimming cost V 6 bases and J 5 bases, with 10 bases left between them. Germline V gene lookup returns CDR1 SGHTA and CDR2 FQGNSA. The CDR3 nucleotides are TGTGCCAGCAGATCCCCCCCGTATGGCTACACCTTC. Translating gives CASRSPPYGYTF.

This clonotype was found many times. V gene TRBV14 combines with J gene TRBJ1-6; 9 bases agree with TRBD1. The V gene end was trimmed by 3 bases and the J gene end by 10 bases; junction bases not matched to a gene: 4. The CDR3 length is 14 residues. Germline V CDR1 and CDR2: SGHDN, FVKESK. CDR3 bases: TGTGCCAGCAGCCATAGACAGGGGGGGTCACCCCTCCACTTT. Its protein product is CASSHRQGGSPLHF.

There are a few counts of this clonotype. The chain joins TRBV12-3 or TRBV12-4 to TRBJ2-2; TRBD1 agrees at 9 bases. With 3 bases clipped from V and 6 bases from J, the junction kept 5 bases outside the gene matches. This CDR3 region has 15 residues. The chain's CDR3 is CASSLRDRESGELFF. The CDR3 bases are TGTGCCAGCAGTTTGAGGGACAGGGAATCCGGGGAGCTGTTTTTT.

The CDR3 DNA reads as TGTGCCAGCAGCAGGTCCTTCCCTCGCACAGATACGCAGTATTTT. This codes for CASSRSFPRTDTQYF. The J gene is TRBJ2-3, the V gene TRBV3-1; D is unclear. The CDR3 totals 15 residues. Per the germline V gene, CDR1 is LGHDT and CDR2 is YNNKEL (reference sequence). Trimming left V 5 bases short and J 1 base short, with 13 bases between.

V and J are TRBV6-2 or TRBV6-3 and TRBJ2-3, with 7 bases identical to TRBD2. CDR1 is MNHEY, CDR2 SVGEGT, per germline. J was trimmed by 0 bases and V by 6 bases; bases with no gene match: 3. The CDR3 covers 14 residues. The CDR3 region is CASSSGTSTDTQYF. As DNA, the CDR3 is TGTGCCAGCAGCAGCGGGACTAGCACAGATACGCAGTATTTT.

This clonotype was detected many times. The chain has TRBV10-2 and TRBJ1-6; no clear D gene. CDR1 and CDR2 (germline): WSHSY, SAAADI. The CDR3 has 14 residues. Trimming took off 1 base at V and 7 bases at J, with 8 bases between the two ends. CDR3 in amino acids: CASSELGSNSPLHF. The CDR3 coding sequence is TGCGCCAGCAGTGAGTTGGGATCGAATTCACCCCTCCACTTT.

This clonotype occurred a few times. The V call is TRBV11-2, the J call TRBJ2-7; no clear D gene. The CDR3 is 12 residues long. V was trimmed by 5 bases and J by 3 bases, leaving 8 bases between them. Per germline, CDR1 SGHAT and CDR2 FQNNGV. This CDR3 reads CASSMDGYEQYF. CDR3 bases: TGTGCCAGCAGCATGGACGGCTACGAGCAGTACTTC.

V and J are TRBV5-1 and TRBJ1-4; 9 bases fit TRBD1. J was trimmed by 8 bases and V by 3 bases; bases with no gene match: 8. The CDR3 covers 15 residues. The V gene's germline CDR1 is SGHRS and CDR2 YFSETQ. The CDR3 coding sequence is TGCGCCAGCAGCTCGACGGGACAGGGCCGCGAAAAACTGTTTTTT. This codes for CASSSTGQGREKLFF.

This clonotype was seen a single time. Possible read error: a much larger clone is one base away. The chain couples TRBV20-1 to TRBJ2-7, with TRBD1 identical over 7 bases. V was clipped by 3 bases and J by 3 bases; unmatched bases: 8. Germline CDR1 DFQATT, CDR2 SNEGSKA (reference sequence). This CDR3 region has 14 residues. The CDR3 DNA reads as TGCAGTGCTAGCATAGGGGGCGCCGGCTACGAGCAGTACTTC. Protein product: CSASIGGAGYEQYF.

In this sample, this clonotype turned up many times. The genes are TRBV11-2 and TRBJ1-1; D remains unclear. V was shortened by 1 base and J by 2 bases, with 5 bases between the two germline ends. The germline V gene has CDR1 SGHAT and CDR2 FQNNGV. The CDR3 covers 13 residues. CDR3 sequence: CASSLGANTEAFF. CDR3 sequence (DNA): TGTGCCAGCAGCTTAGGGGCCAACACTGAAGCTTTCTTT.

This rearrangement joins TRBV12-3 or TRBV12-4 to TRBJ2-7; 8 bases match TRBD1. With 8 bases clipped from V and 6 bases from J, the junction kept 6 bases outside the gene matches. This CDR3 contains 12 residues. The CDR3 sequence: CASYQGAGEQYF. CDR3 coding DNA: TGTGCCAGCTACCAGGGGGCGGGCGAGCAGTACTTC.

This clonotype was seen ten or more times. The gene calls are TRBV10-3 and TRBJ1-6; D may be TRBD1 (5 bases). This CDR3 is 16 amino acids long. V was shortened by 4 bases and J by 1 base, with 11 bases between the two germline ends. Germline lookup yields CDR1 ENHRY and CDR2 SYGVKD. CDR3 region: CAISAAAGSYNSPLHF. The CDR3 coding sequence is TGTGCCATCAGTGCTGCGGCAGGGTCCTATAATTCACCCCTCCACTTT.

This clonotype was recorded a few times. This chain connects TRBV25-1 to TRBJ2-1, with 11 bases that match TRBD2. The germline V gene encodes CDR1 MGHDK and CDR2 SYGVNS. Trimming removed 4 bases from V and 4 bases from J; junction bases left unmatched: 6. There are 16 residues in the CDR3. In DNA form, the CDR3 reads TGTGCCAGCAGTGGCGATAGCGGGGGGGCTTACAATGAGCAGTTCTTC. This gives the protein CASSGDSGGAYNEQFF.

The chain joins TRBV7-2 to TRBJ2-1, with D possibly being TRBD2 (5 bases). Between the trimmed V and J ends, which lost 2 bases and 7 bases, there was a span of 9 bases. The CDR3 length is 13 residues. The germline gives CDR1 SGHTA, CDR2 FQGNSA. CDR3 nucleotide sequence: TGTGCCAGCAGCTTACGGAGAGGGAATGAGCAGTTCTTC. It translates to CASSLRRGNEQFF.

The rearrangement uses TRBV29-1 and TRBJ1-3; D is perhaps TRBD1 (5 bases). Trimming took off 4 bases at V and 0 bases at J, with 19 bases between the two ends. This CDR3 is built from 17 residues. Germline V gene lookup returns CDR1 SQVTM and CDR2 ANQGSEA. CDR3 sequence: CSVAEWSGEHSGNTIYF. As DNA, the CDR3 is TGCAGCGTTGCGGAGTGGTCGGGGGAACACTCTGGAAACACCATATATTTT.

This clonotype was observed at least ten times. This chain connects TRBV11-2 to TRBJ2-7; 10 bases are shared with TRBD2. Germline CDR1 reads SGHAT; CDR2 reads FQNNGV. V was clipped by 3 bases and J by 2 bases; unmatched bases: 7. This CDR3 region has 16 residues. The CDR3 sequence is CASSFILAGQPYEQYF. The CDR3 region has the DNA TGTGCCAGCAGCTTTATACTAGCGGGACAACCCTACGAGCAGTACTTC.

Ten or more counts support this clonotype. The chain has TRBV7-9 and TRBJ2-3; D call uncertain. V lost 3 bases and J lost 1, with 8 bases in between. Looked up from germline, CDR1 is SEHNR and CDR2 is FQNEAQ (reference sequence). The CDR3 is 14 amino acids. CDR3 amino acids: CASSFGSGTDTQYF. CDR3 nucleotides: TGTGCCAGCAGCTTTGGTTCAGGCACAGATACGCAGTATTTT.

This clonotype was seen many times. The rearrangement uses TRBV28 and TRBJ1-2, with TRBD1 matching over 8 bases. V lost 5 bases, J lost 0 bases, and 2 bases stayed unmatched. Germline V CDR1 and CDR2: MDHEN, SYDVKM. This CDR3 is 14 amino acids long. The CDR3 region has the DNA TGTGCCAGCAGTAAACAGGGGGCTAACTATGGCTACACCTTC. Its translation: CASSKQGANYGYTF.

This clonotype showed up just a few times. The chain recombines TRBV20-1 with TRBJ2-1, with 9 bases fitting TRBD2. Trimming removed 2 bases from V and 5 bases from J; junction bases left unmatched: 13. The length of the CDR3 is 17 residues. Germline V gene lookup returns CDR1 DFQATT and CDR2 SNEGSKA (reference sequence). The CDR3 loop is CSARTFASSGVHNEQFF. CDR3 sequence (DNA): TGCAGTGCTAGAACTTTCGCGTCTAGCGGGGTTCACAATGAGCAGTTCTTC.

This clonotype was counted a single time. At one boundary the junction diverges from the germline segment, which might be a read error. The chain uses TRBV12-3 or TRBV12-4 and TRBJ2-7; TRBD2 might be the D (5 bases). The CDR3 spans 13 residues. As DNA, the CDR3 is TGTGCCAGCACTTTAAGAGGGAGTTACAAGCAGTACTTC. Protein: CASTLRGSYKQYF.

This clonotype has a handful of counts. This chain connects TRBV10-2 to TRBJ1-2; D remains ambiguous. Germline-derived CDR1 and CDR2 are WSHSY and SAAADI. CDR3 length: 13 residues. Deletions cut 4 bases from V and 3 bases from J, with 9 bases between. The CDR3, as DNA: TGCGCCAGCAGTGTCTCGCGACACTATGGCTACACCTTC. This sequence encodes CASSVSRHYGYTF.

This clonotype was observed a few times. J is TRBJ2-3 and V is TRBV2, with D possibly matching TRBD2 (7 bases). V was cut by 6 bases and J by 0 bases, with 19 bases left in between. The V gene's germline CDR1 is SNHLY and CDR2 FYNNEI. This CDR3 contains 17 residues. The CDR3 is CASSPTLRGPSTDTQYF. The CDR3 coding sequence is TGTGCCAGCAGCCCCACGTTGCGGGGGCCTAGCACAGATACGCAGTATTTT.

Regarding this clonotype: This may stem from a read error, because a much larger clone lies one nucleotide away. The rearrangement links TRBV9 to TRBJ2-3; maybe TRBD2 (5 bases). Trimming pared 4 bases from V and 6 bases from J, leaving 18 bases between. The CDR3 is 15 amino acids. The germline V gene encodes CDR1 SGDLS and CDR2 YYNGEE. DNA of the CDR3: TGTGCCAGCAGCCCTTGGACTCCTTGGCAGGATACGCAGTATTTT. It translates to CASSPWTPWQDTQYF.

The chain combines TRBV4-2 with TRBJ1-5; D is possibly TRBD1 (6 bases). CDR1 LGHNA and CDR2 YNFKEQ come from the germline V gene. CDR3 length: 15 residues. The germline V and J ends were trimmed by 0 bases and 6 bases, with 12 bases remaining between them. The CDR3 loop reads CASSQDPGTPQPQHF. The CDR3 region has the DNA TGTGCCAGCAGCCAAGATCCCGGGACACCTCAGCCCCAGCATTTT.

The CDR3 coding sequence is TGTGCCAGCTACCTAATCGACAGGGACAGGGAGACCCAGTACTTC. Amino acids: CASYLIDRDRETQYF. The chain has TRBV7-9 and TRBJ2-5, with 8 bases identical to TRBD1. The CDR3 runs 15 residues. The J segment lost 5 bases and the V segment lost 8 bases, leaving 13 bases of the junction unmatched. Germline values: CDR1 SEHNR, CDR2 FQNEAQ (reference sequence).

This clonotype was recorded many times. The chain carries TRBV20-1 and TRBJ1-5, with 9 bases that match TRBD1. The CDR3 length is 17 residues. With 5 bases clipped from V and 5 bases from J, the junction kept 16 bases outside the gene matches. CDR1 is DFQATT, CDR2 SNEGSKA, per germline (reference sequence). CDR3 DNA sequence: TGCAGTGCTCCGGCAGGGGGGGGACAGGGAATTTATCAGCCCCAGCATTTT. This encodes CSAPAGGGQGIYQPQHF.